These T cell receptor beta chains were read from a single sample in a study of T cell repertoires in cytomegalovirus infection. Each CDR3 protein is one row after TCRdb ran MiXCR on the reads. The table has approximately 290,000 distinct CDR3 sequences, about 26% seen once. The sequencing sample was made of PBMCs. The receptors here all came from a human donor in good health (CMV status not recorded). Some clones in this sample may be carry-over from other donors' samples. The CDR3 runs from the conserved cysteine through the conserved F or W. A D gene is named only where the DNA matches it firmly. Clone size appears in some rows only: once, few, many, or a class for an expanded clone.

clone_size: NA
v_call: TRBV7-2
d_call: NA
j_call: TRBJ1-2
cdr3_nt: TGTGCCAGCAGCTTGGGCAGAGTGTGGGGTTACACCTTC
cdr3_aa: CASSLGRVWGYTF

clone_size: few
v_call: TRBV12-3/TRBV12-4
d_call: TRBD2
j_call: TRBJ2-3
cdr3_nt: TGTGCCAGCACCGTGACTAGCGGGAGGTTCGCAGATACGCAGTATTTT
cdr3_aa: CASTVTSGRFADTQYF

clone_size: NA
v_call: TRBV6-5
d_call: TRBD2
j_call: TRBJ2-3
cdr3_nt: TGTGCCAGCAGTCTTATGGGACTAGCGGGAGGGGACACAGATACGCAGTATTTT
cdr3_aa: CASSLMGLAGGDTDTQYF

clone_size: few
v_call: TRBV2
d_call: NA
j_call: TRBJ1-5
cdr3_nt: TGTGCCAGCAGTGCTGGGGTAGTGGGGAATCAGCCCCAGCATTTT
cdr3_aa: CASSAGVVGNQPQHF

clone_size: NA
v_call: TRBV7-9
d_call: NA
j_call: TRBJ2-7
cdr3_nt: TGTGCCAGCAGCCTACTGTCAGGGAGTGGGGAGTCCTACGAGCAGTACTTC
cdr3_aa: CASSLLSGSGESYEQYF

clone_size: many
v_call: TRBV7-2
d_call: TRBD1
j_call: TRBJ2-1
cdr3_nt: TGTGCCAGCAGCTTAGTTTCGTCCATGGGACAGGTGTCCTACAATGAGCAGTTCTTC
cdr3_aa: CASSLVSSMGQVSYNEQFF

clone_size: many
v_call: TRBV2
d_call: NA
j_call: TRBJ2-1
cdr3_nt: TGTGCCAGCAGTGGGGTACTTGAGCAGTTCTTC
cdr3_aa: CASSGVLEQFF

clone_size: NA
v_call: TRBV19
d_call: TRBD1
j_call: TRBJ1-5
cdr3_nt: TGTGCCAGTAGCCCCTTTACCGGGACAGGGGGCAATCAGCCCCAGCATTTT
cdr3_aa: CASSPFTGTGGNQPQHF

clone_size: NA
v_call: TRBV19
d_call: TRBD2
j_call: TRBJ2-1
cdr3_nt: TGTGCCAGTAGTGGGACTAGCGGGGGGAGCTCCTACAATGAGCAGTTCTTC
cdr3_aa: CASSGTSGGSSYNEQFF

clone_size: once
v_call: TRBV6-2/TRBV6-3
d_call: TRBD1
j_call: TRBJ2-1
cdr3_nt: TGTGCCAGCAGACGATCCGGGACAGAGTACAATGAGCAGTTCTTC
cdr3_aa: CASRRSGTEYNEQFF

clone_size: many
v_call: TRBV7-2
d_call: NA
j_call: TRBJ2-7
cdr3_nt: TGTGCCAGCAGCTTATCTGGGTCCAGCTCCTACGAGCAGTACTTC
cdr3_aa: CASSLSGSSSYEQYF

clone_size: few
v_call: TRBV27
d_call: TRBD2
j_call: TRBJ2-3
cdr3_nt: TGTGCCAGCAGTGAGATCCGGAGCGGGGTCACAGATACGCAGTATTTT
cdr3_aa: CASSEIRSGVTDTQYF

clone_size: few
v_call: TRBV20-1
d_call: NA
j_call: TRBJ1-1
cdr3_nt: TGCAGTGCTAAGCCAGGGAGTACTGAAGCTTTCTTT
cdr3_aa: CSAKPGSTEAFF

clone_size: many
v_call: TRBV7-2
d_call: TRBD2
j_call: TRBJ2-5
cdr3_nt: TGTGCCAGCAGCCCAGCGGGAGTCAGGGAGACCCAGTACTTC
cdr3_aa: CASSPAGVRETQYF